A selection of T cell receptor beta chains follows, all from one sample in a study of early T cells in non-severe SARS-CoV-2 infection. TCRdb called the 5' RACE reads again in MiXCR, with one record for every CDR3 protein. The data hold roughly 30,000 distinct CDR3 sequences, with under 7.5% observed a single time. The sample was whole blood. Receptors were obtained from an adult who was a healthcare worker with PCR-confirmed SARS-CoV-2 infection or an uninfected control (not recorded which). CDR3s include the opening cysteine and the closing phenylalanine or tryptophan. A D gene is named only where the DNA matches it firmly. Where a row states a size, it is once, few, many or the class of an expanded clone; other rows omit it.

V gene: TRBV29-1
J gene: TRBJ2-1
clone size: many
D gene: TRBD2
CDR3 protein: CSVGLAVNNEQFF
CDR3 DNA: TGCAGCGTTGGACTAGCGGTCAACAATGAGCAGTTCTTC

V gene: TRBV7-8
J gene: TRBJ1-4
clone size: .
D gene: .
CDR3 protein: CASSLFGRPATNEKLFF
CDR3 DNA: TGTGCCAGCAGCTTATTCGGGCGGCCGGCAACTAATGAAAAACTGTTTTTT

V gene: TRBV28
J gene: TRBJ1-3
clone size: once
D gene: .
CDR3 protein: CASTTIIDINSGNTIYF
CDR3 DNA: TGTGCCAGCACCACTATCATCGACATCAACTCTGGAAACACCATATATTTT

V gene: TRBV6-2/TRBV6-3
J gene: TRBJ1-5
clone size: many
D gene: .
CDR3 protein: CASRMTGNQPQHF
CDR3 DNA: TGTGCCAGCAGAATGACAGGAAATCAGCCCCAGCATTTT

V gene: TRBV5-5
J gene: TRBJ2-6
clone size: many
D gene: TRBD1
CDR3 protein: CASSFEGAYGANVLTF
CDR3 DNA: TGTGCCAGCAGCTTCGAGGGGGCTTATGGGGCCAACGTCCTGACTTTC

V gene: TRBV12-3/TRBV12-4
J gene: TRBJ1-3
clone size: many
D gene: .
CDR3 protein: CASSLERYTIYF
CDR3 DNA: TGTGCCAGCAGTTTAGAACGATACACCATATATTTT

V gene: TRBV28
J gene: TRBJ2-4
clone size: .
D gene: TRBD1
CDR3 protein: CASSPQGQGAAKNIQYF
CDR3 DNA: TGTGCCAGCAGTCCTCAGGGACAGGGGGCAGCCAAAAACATTCAGTACTTC

V gene: TRBV13
J gene: TRBJ1-4
clone size: medium-sized
D gene: .
CDR3 protein: CASSLGGENEKLFF
CDR3 DNA: TGTGCCAGCAGCTTAGGGGGAGAAAATGAAAAACTGTTTTTT

V gene: TRBV27
J gene: TRBJ1-5
clone size: .
D gene: .
CDR3 protein: CASASWGGNQPQHF
CDR3 DNA: TGTGCCAGCGCGAGTTGGGGCGGCAATCAGCCCCAGCATTTT

V gene: TRBV6-5
J gene: TRBJ1-1
clone size: many
D gene: .
CDR3 protein: CASRADSGENTEAFF
CDR3 DNA: TGTGCCAGCAGGGCAGACAGCGGGGAGAACACTGAAGCTTTCTTT

V gene: TRBV5-1
J gene: TRBJ2-1
clone size: many
D gene: TRBD2
CDR3 protein: CASSLAASGSSYNEQFF
CDR3 DNA: TGCGCCAGCAGCTTGGCCGCTAGCGGTAGCTCCTACAATGAGCAGTTCTTC

V gene: TRBV7-2
J gene: TRBJ2-7
clone size: .
D gene: TRBD1
CDR3 protein: CASSPDRGPYEQYF
CDR3 DNA: TGTGCCAGCAGCCCGGACAGGGGGCCGTACGAGCAGTACTTC

V gene: TRBV4-2
J gene: TRBJ2-7
clone size: many
D gene: .
CDR3 protein: CASSQASGSYEQYF
CDR3 DNA: TGTGCCAGCAGCCAAGCATCCGGCTCCTACGAGCAGTACTTC

V gene: TRBV9
J gene: TRBJ2-2
clone size: many
D gene: TRBD2
CDR3 protein: CASSPHAGGFFNTGELFF
CDR3 DNA: TGTGCCAGCAGCCCCCATGCGGGAGGGTTCTTTAACACCGGGGAGCTGTTTTTT

V gene: TRBV12-3/TRBV12-4
J gene: TRBJ2-6
clone size: many
D gene: .
CDR3 protein: CASSLASGANVLTF
CDR3 DNA: TGTGCCAGCAGTTTAGCGTCTGGGGCCAACGTCCTGACTTTC

V gene: TRBV7-8
J gene: TRBJ2-2
clone size: many
D gene: .
CDR3 protein: CASSSFHANTGELFF
CDR3 DNA: TGTGCCAGCAGCTCCTTCCACGCGAACACCGGGGAGCTGTTTTTT

V gene: TRBV11-2
J gene: TRBJ2-5
clone size: many
D gene: .
CDR3 protein: CASSVQETQYF
CDR3 DNA: TGTGCCAGCAGTGTCCAAGAGACCCAGTACTTC

V gene: TRBV7-2
J gene: TRBJ2-1
clone size: many
D gene: TRBD2
CDR3 protein: CASSFRLAGNEQFF
CDR3 DNA: TGTGCCAGCAGCTTCAGACTAGCGGGGAATGAGCAGTTCTTC

V gene: TRBV20-1
J gene: TRBJ2-4
clone size: medium-sized
D gene: .
CDR3 protein: CSAREPTGDDIQYF
CDR3 DNA: TGCAGTGCTAGAGAACCCACCGGGGACGACATTCAGTACTTC

V gene: TRBV20-1
J gene: TRBJ2-3
clone size: many
D gene: TRBD2
CDR3 protein: CTARLAGNTDTQYF
CDR3 DNA: TGCACTGCCCGACTAGCGGGGAACACAGATACGCAGTATTTT

V gene: TRBV4-2
J gene: TRBJ2-3
clone size: many
D gene: TRBD2
CDR3 protein: CASSLQGGKRDYTDTQYF
CDR3 DNA: TGTGCCAGCAGCCTTCAGGGTGGTAAGCGGGACTACACAGATACGCAGTATTTT

V gene: TRBV30
J gene: TRBJ1-3
clone size: few
D gene: .
CDR3 protein: CAWTGGRAWNTIYF
CDR3 DNA: TGTGCCTGGACCGGGGGCCGCGCGTGGAACACCATATATTTT

V gene: TRBV11-3
J gene: TRBJ2-1
clone size: few
D gene: TRBD2
CDR3 protein: CASSPGTSGRATYNEQFF
CDR3 DNA: TGTGCCAGCAGCCCCGGGACTAGCGGGAGGGCCACCTACAATGAGCAGTTCTTC

V gene: TRBV12-3/TRBV12-4
J gene: TRBJ1-1
clone size: .
D gene: TRBD1
CDR3 protein: CASRTGLEKAFF
CDR3 DNA: TGTGCCAGCAGGACAGGGTTGGAAAAAGCTTTCTTT

V gene: TRBV28
J gene: TRBJ2-4
clone size: many
D gene: .
CDR3 protein: CASSLWDGLAKNIQYF
CDR3 DNA: TGTGCCAGCAGTTTATGGGACGGGCTAGCCAAAAACATTCAGTACTTC

V gene: TRBV28
J gene: TRBJ1-4
clone size: many
D gene: .
CDR3 protein: CASSLRSHGKLFF
CDR3 DNA: TGTGCCAGCAGTCTACGATCGCATGGAAAACTGTTTTTT

V gene: TRBV15
J gene: TRBJ2-3
clone size: many
D gene: TRBD2
CDR3 protein: CATSRDAGADTQYF
CDR3 DNA: TGTGCCACCAGCAGAGATGCGGGAGCAGATACGCAGTATTTT

V gene: TRBV7-3
J gene: TRBJ2-5
clone size: many
D gene: .
CDR3 protein: CASSPTPGAQETQYF
CDR3 DNA: TGTGCCAGCAGCCCCACCCCCGGGGCCCAAGAGACCCAGTACTTC

V gene: TRBV6-2/TRBV6-3
J gene: TRBJ1-1
clone size: few
D gene: TRBD1
CDR3 protein: CASSNRGTGYMNTEAFF
CDR3 DNA: TGTGCCAGCAGCAATCGCGGGACAGGCTACATGAACACTGAAGCTTTCTTT

V gene: TRBV19
J gene: TRBJ2-7
clone size: many
D gene: TRBD1
CDR3 protein: CASSPLDRVGEQYF
CDR3 DNA: TGTGCCAGTAGTCCCTTGGACAGGGTGGGCGAGCAGTACTTC

V gene: TRBV19
J gene: TRBJ1-1
clone size: .
D gene: TRBD1
CDR3 protein: CASSTTDRADTEAFF
CDR3 DNA: TGTGCCAGTAGTACCACCGACAGGGCGGACACTGAAGCTTTCTTT

V gene: TRBV7-2
J gene: TRBJ1-5
clone size: .
D gene: .
CDR3 protein: CASSYKDGQPQHF
CDR3 DNA: TGTGCCAGCAGCTACAAAGACGGGCAGCCCCAGCATTTT

V gene: TRBV6-5
J gene: TRBJ2-3
clone size: many
D gene: TRBD2
CDR3 protein: CASSSTVAGGFETQYF
CDR3 DNA: TGTGCCAGCAGTTCTACCGTAGCGGGAGGGTTTGAGACGCAGTATTTT

V gene: TRBV10-3
J gene: TRBJ1-6
clone size: many
D gene: .
CDR3 protein: CAISEMKDNSPLHF
CDR3 DNA: TGTGCCATCAGTGAAATGAAGGATAATTCACCCCTCCACTTT

V gene: TRBV21-1
J gene: TRBJ2-5
clone size: many
D gene: .
CDR3 protein: CASSKQETQYF
CDR3 DNA: TGTGCCAGCAGCAAGCAAGAGACCCAGTACTTC

V gene: TRBV7-9
J gene: TRBJ2-7
clone size: many
D gene: TRBD2
CDR3 protein: CASSLNFALAGEEHEQYF
CDR3 DNA: TGTGCCAGCAGCTTAAATTTCGCGCTAGCGGGAGAGGAGCACGAGCAGTACTTC

V gene: TRBV5-1
J gene: TRBJ1-5
clone size: many
D gene: TRBD1
CDR3 protein: CASSPGQGTGNQPQHF
CDR3 DNA: TGCGCCAGCAGCCCCGGACAGGGGACGGGCAATCAGCCCCAGCATTTT

V gene: TRBV18
J gene: TRBJ2-3
clone size: many
D gene: .
CDR3 protein: CASSPGRQNTDTQYF
CDR3 DNA: TGTGCCAGCTCACCAGGCAGGCAAAACACAGATACGCAGTATTTT

V gene: TRBV20-1
J gene: TRBJ2-7
clone size: many
D gene: .
CDR3 protein: CSAGPVGREQYF
CDR3 DNA: TGCAGTGCTGGCCCCGTCGGGAGAGAGCAGTACTTC

V gene: TRBV20-1
J gene: TRBJ2-7
clone size: few
D gene: TRBD2
CDR3 protein: CSAGPLAANSYEQYF
CDR3 DNA: TGCAGTGCCGGGCCCCTAGCGGCCAACTCCTACGAGCAGTACTTC

V gene: TRBV10-2
J gene: TRBJ1-1
clone size: many
D gene: TRBD1
CDR3 protein: CASSYHGQGMGEAFF
CDR3 DNA: TGCGCCAGCAGTTACCATGGACAGGGGATGGGTGAAGCTTTCTTT

V gene: TRBV29-1
J gene: TRBJ2-5
clone size: many
D gene: TRBD2
CDR3 protein: CSVLGLGGQETQYF
CDR3 DNA: TGCAGCGTGTTGGGACTAGGGGGCCAAGAGACCCAGTACTTC